This TCR beta chain came from a study of blood T cell repertoires in COVID-19. Study-wide background: Sites across the United States, Italy and Spain contributed samples from acute and convalescent COVID-19. T cells, B-cell-depleted T cells, or PBMCs supplied cDNA or gDNA.

In the original processing: Amplification of reference gene primers provided the estimated nucleated cell counts. Only in-frame clones appear in the TCRdb table, and some are missing; sequencing was by immunoSEQ multiplex PCR. The V and J calls and clone size are taken from that table; D and trimming were inferred from the DNA. The sample includes 120,000 to 150,000 clones, around four fifths of them seen just once. Deletions cut 4 bases from V and 7 bases from J, with 15 bases between. The CDR3 is 14 amino acids. Per germline, CDR1 SGHDT and CDR2 YYEEEE. The material sequenced was peripheral blood. This receptor was obtained from a woman aged 80 or over with acute or convalescent COVID-19. The chain joins TRBV5-6 to TRBJ2-1; D may be TRBD2 (6 bases). The DNA of the CDR3 is TGTGCCAGCAGCATACGGAGGGTTGGGAATGAGCAGTTCTTC. Translation gives CASSIRRVGNEQFF.